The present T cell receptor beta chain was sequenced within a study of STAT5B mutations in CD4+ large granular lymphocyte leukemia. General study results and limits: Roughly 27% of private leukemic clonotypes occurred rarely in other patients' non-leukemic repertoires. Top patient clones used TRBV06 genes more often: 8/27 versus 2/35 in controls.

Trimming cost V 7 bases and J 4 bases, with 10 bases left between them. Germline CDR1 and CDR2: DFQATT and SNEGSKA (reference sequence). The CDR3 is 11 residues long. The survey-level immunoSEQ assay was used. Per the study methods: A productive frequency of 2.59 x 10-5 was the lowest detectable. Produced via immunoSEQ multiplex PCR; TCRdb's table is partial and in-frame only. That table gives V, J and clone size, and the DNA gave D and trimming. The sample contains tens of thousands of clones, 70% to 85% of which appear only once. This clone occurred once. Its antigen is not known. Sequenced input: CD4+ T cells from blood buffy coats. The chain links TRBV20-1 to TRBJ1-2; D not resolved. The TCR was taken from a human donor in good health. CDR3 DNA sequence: TGCAGTGTAAAGGTCGGCTATGGCTACACCTTC. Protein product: CSVKVGYGYTF.